This TCR beta chain was captured by sequencing in a study of PD-L1 blockade in urothelial cancer. A remark on this clone: The antigen is undetermined.

The study's findings and limits: Tumor-associated TCR clones expanded more in blood at 3 weeks in patients with durable benefit.

Synthetic TCR analog templates were spiked into each PCR. The method was immunoSEQ multiplex PCR; TCRdb's version includes in-frame clones alone and lacks a portion of them. The table shows tens of thousands of clones, with about 86% occurring only once. Losses at the gene ends were 5 bases for V and 4 bases for J; bases not matched to a gene: 8. The CDR3 has 15 amino acids. In germline, CDR1 is KGHSH, CDR2 LQKENI. The origin of this receptor is a man over 45 with urothelial cancer. The source was PBMCs, collected around atezolizumab (anti-PD-L1) treatment. The chain links TRBV18 to TRBJ2-1, with TRBD1 identical over 7 bases. The CDR3 DNA is TGTGCCAGCTCATCGAACCGGGACAGATACAATGAGCAGTTCTTC. Protein product: CASSSNRDRYNEQFF.